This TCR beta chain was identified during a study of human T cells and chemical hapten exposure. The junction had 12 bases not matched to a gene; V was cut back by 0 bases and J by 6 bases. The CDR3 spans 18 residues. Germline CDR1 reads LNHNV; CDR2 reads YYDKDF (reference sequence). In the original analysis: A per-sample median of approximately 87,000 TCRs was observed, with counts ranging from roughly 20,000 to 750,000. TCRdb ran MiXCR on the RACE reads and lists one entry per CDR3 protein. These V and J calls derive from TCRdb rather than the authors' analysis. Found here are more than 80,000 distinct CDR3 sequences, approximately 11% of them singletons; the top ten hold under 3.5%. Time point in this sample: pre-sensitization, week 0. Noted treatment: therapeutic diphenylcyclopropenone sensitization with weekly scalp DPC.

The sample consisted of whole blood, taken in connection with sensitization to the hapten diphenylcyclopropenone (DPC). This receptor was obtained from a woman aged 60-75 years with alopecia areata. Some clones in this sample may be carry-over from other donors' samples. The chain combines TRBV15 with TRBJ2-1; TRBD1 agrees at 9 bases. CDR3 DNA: TGTGCCACCAGCAGAGAGAGAACTCCGGGACAGGGTACCAATGAGCAGTTCTTC. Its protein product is CATSRERTPGQGTNEQFF.